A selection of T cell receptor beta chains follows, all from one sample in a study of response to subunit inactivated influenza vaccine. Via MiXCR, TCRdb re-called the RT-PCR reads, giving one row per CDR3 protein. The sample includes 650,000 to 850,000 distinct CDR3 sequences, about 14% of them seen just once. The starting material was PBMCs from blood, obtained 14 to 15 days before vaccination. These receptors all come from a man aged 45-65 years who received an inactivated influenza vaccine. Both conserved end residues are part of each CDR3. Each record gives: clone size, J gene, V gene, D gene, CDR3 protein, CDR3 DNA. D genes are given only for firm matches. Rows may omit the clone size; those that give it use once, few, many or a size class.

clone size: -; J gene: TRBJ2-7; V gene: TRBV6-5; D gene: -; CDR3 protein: CAISSLDAGNRYEQYF; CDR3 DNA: TGTGCCATCAGTTCCCTCGACGCGGGGAACCGCTACGAGCAGTACTTC
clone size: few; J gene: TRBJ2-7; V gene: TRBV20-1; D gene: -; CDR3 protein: CSARGGLAYEQYF; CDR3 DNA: TGCAGTGCTAGAGGGGGACTTGCGTACGAGCAGTACTTC
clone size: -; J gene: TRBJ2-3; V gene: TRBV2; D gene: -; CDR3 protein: CASRLAALTRYTQYF; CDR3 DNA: TGTGCCAGCAGGTTAGCGGCTCTCACGCGATATACGCAGTATTTT
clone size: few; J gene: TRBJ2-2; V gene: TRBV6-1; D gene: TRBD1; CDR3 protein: CASSTGQARVAGELFF; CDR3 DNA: TGTGCCAGCAGTACCGGACAGGCGCGTGTCGCCGGGGAGCTGTTTTTT
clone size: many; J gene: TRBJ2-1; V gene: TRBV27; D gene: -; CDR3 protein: CASSPVGQSFTMRQFF; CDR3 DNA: TGTGCCAGCAGTCCAGTTGGACAGAGCTTTACAATGAGGCAGTTCTTC
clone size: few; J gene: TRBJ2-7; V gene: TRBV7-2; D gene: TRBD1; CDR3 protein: CASSQRAGTGGNEQYF; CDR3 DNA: TGTGCCAGCAGCCAGAGGGCCGGGACAGGGGGCAACGAGCAGTACTTC
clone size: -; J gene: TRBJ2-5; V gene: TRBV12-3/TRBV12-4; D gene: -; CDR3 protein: CASSPGRTVRETQYF; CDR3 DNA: TGTGCCAGCAGTCCGGGACGGACAGTTCGGGAGACCCAGTACTTC
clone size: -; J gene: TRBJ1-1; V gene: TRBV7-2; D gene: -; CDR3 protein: CASSLGETGWGTEAFF; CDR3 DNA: TGTGCCAGCAGCTTAGGGGAGACAGGATGGGGCACTGAAGCTTTCTTT
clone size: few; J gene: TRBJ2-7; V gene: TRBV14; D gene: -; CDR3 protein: CASSQAWDRSSEQYF; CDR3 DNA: TGTGCCAGCAGCCAAGCCTGGGACCGGTCTAGCGAGCAGTACTTC
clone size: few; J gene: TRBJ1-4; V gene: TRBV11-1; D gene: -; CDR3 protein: CASSPDIWEKLFF; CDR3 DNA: TGTGCCAGCAGCCCGGACATTTGGGAAAAACTGTTTTTT
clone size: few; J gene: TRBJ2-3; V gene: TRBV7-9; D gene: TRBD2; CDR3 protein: CASSRVRLAGSTDTQYF; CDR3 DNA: TGTGCCAGCAGCCGGGTACGACTAGCGGGCAGCACAGATACGCAGTATTTT
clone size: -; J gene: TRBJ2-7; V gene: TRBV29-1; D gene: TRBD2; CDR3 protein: CSVKKVLAGGLIPTYEQYF; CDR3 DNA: TGCAGCGTTAAAAAGGTCCTAGCGGGAGGCTTGATACCGACCTACGAGCAGTACTTC
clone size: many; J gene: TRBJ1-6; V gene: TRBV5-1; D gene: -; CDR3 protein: CASSLEGPLHF; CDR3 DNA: TGCGCCAGCAGCTTGGAGGGACCCCTCCACTTT
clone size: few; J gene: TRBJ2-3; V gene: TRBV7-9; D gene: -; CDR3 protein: CASSLLSGVADTQYF; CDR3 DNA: TGTGCCAGCAGCCTACTTTCTGGGGTGGCAGATACGCAGTATTTT
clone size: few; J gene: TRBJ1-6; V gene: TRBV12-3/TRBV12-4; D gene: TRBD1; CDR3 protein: CASSPDRGGSPLHF; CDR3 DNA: TGTGCCAGCAGTCCAGACAGGGGCGGATCACCCCTCCACTTT
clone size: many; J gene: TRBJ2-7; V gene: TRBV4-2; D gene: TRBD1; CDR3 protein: CASSQTTGGFYEQYF; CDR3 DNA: TGTGCCAGCAGCCAAACAACAGGGGGATTCTACGAGCAGTACTTC
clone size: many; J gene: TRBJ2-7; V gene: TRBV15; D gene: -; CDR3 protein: CATSRARGLVEQYF; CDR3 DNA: TGTGCCACCAGCAGAGCGCGGGGTCTGGTGGAGCAGTACTTC
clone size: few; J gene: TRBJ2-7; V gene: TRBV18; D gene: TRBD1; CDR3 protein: CASSLAGTGPSEQYF; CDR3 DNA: TGTGCCAGCTCACTAGCCGGGACAGGGCCATCCGAGCAGTACTTC
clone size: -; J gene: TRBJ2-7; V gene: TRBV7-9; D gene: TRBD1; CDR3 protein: CASSNTGTGGYEQYF; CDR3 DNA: TGTGCCAGCAGCAACACCGGGACAGGGGGTTACGAGCAGTACTTC
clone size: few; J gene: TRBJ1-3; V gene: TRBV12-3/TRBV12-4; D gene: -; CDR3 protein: CASSLGVVNTIYF; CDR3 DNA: TGTGCCAGCAGTTTAGGAGTGGTAAACACCATATATTTT
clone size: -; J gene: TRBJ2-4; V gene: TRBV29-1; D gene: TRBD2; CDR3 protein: CSDLLAGGPSKNIQYF; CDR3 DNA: TGCAGCGATTTACTAGCGGGAGGGCCTAGCAAAAACATTCAGTACTTC
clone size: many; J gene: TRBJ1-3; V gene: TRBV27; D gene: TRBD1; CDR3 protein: CASSKTGFVGNTIYF; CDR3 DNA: TGTGCCAGCAGCAAGACAGGGTTTGTTGGAAACACCATATATTTT
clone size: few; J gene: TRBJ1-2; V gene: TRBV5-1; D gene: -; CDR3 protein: CASSLGAAQLNYGYTF; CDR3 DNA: TGCGCCAGCAGCTTGGGGGCCGCTCAACTCAACTATGGCTACACCTTC
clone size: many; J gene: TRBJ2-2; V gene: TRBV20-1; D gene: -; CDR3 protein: CSARDIYTGELFF; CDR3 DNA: TGCAGTGCTAGAGATATCTACACCGGGGAGCTGTTTTTT
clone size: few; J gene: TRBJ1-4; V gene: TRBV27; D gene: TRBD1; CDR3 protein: CASSMDRAPWEKLFF; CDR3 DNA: TGTGCCAGCAGTATGGACAGGGCCCCCTGGGAAAAACTGTTTTTT
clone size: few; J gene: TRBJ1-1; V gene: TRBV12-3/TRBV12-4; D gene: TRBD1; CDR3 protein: CASSFGQAITEAFF; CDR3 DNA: TGTGCCAGCAGTTTTGGACAGGCGATCACTGAAGCTTTCTTT
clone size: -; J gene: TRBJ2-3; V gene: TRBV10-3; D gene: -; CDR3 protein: CAISFGGGTDTQYF; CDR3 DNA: TGTGCCATCTCTTTTGGCGGAGGCACAGATACGCAGTATTTT
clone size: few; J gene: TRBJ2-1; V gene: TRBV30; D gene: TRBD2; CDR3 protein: CAWTAGVNYNEQFF; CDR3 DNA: TGTGCCTGGACGGCGGGAGTAAACTACAATGAGCAGTTCTTC
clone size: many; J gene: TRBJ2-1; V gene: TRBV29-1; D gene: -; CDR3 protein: CSVDRGFNEQFF; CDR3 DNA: TGCAGCGTTGATAGGGGCTTCAATGAGCAGTTCTTC
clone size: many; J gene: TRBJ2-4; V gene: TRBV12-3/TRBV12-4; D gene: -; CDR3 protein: CASSLMGRAKNIQYF; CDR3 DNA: TGTGCCAGCAGTTTAATGGGACGGGCCAAAAACATTCAGTACTTC
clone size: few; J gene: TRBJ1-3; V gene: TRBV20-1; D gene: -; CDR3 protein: CSASGFGGSGNTIYF; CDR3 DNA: TGCAGTGCTAGTGGCTTCGGGGGCTCAGGAAACACCATATATTTT
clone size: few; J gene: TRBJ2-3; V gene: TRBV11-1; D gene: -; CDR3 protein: CASSPGSGEQSHKADTQYF; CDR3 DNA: TGTGCCAGCAGCCCGGGGTCCGGAGAACAAAGTCACAAGGCCGATACGCAGTATTTT
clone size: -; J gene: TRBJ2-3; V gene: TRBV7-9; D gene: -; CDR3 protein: CASIQGRPTDTQYF; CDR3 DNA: TGTGCCAGCATCCAGGGACGGCCCACAGATACGCAGTATTTT
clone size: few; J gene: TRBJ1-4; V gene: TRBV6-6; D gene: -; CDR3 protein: CASSTSEKLFF; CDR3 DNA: TGTGCCAGCAGTACGAGTGAAAAACTGTTTTTT
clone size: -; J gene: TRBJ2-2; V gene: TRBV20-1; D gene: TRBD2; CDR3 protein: CSARDSTSGNTGELFF; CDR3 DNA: TGCAGTGCTAGAGATAGCACTAGCGGGAACACCGGGGAGCTGTTTTTT
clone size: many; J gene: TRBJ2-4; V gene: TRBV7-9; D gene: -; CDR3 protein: CASSSTGTKNIQYF; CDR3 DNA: TGTGCCAGCAGCTCCACAGGGACCAAAAACATTCAGTACTTC
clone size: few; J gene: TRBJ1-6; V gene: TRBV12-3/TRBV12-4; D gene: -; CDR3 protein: CASSSSLGGPLHF; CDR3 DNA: TGTGCCAGCAGTTCCTCCTTGGGGGGACCCCTCCACTTT
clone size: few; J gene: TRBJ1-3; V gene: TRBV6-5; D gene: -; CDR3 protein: CASSYSLADSSGNTIYF; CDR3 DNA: TGTGCCAGCAGTTACTCGTTGGCAGATAGCTCTGGAAACACCATATATTTT
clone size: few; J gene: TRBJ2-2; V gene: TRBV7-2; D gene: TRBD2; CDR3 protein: CASSQRETGELFF; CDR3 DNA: TGTGCCAGCAGCCAGCGGGAGACCGGGGAGCTGTTTTTT
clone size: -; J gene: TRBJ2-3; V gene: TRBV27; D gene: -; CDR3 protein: CASSSGVLSTDTQYF; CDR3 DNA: TGTGCCAGCAGTTCGGGGGTATTAAGCACAGATACGCAGTATTTT
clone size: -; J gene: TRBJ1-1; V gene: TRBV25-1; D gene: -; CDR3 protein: CASSEFRGTEAFF; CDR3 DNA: TGTGCCAGCAGTGAATTTAGGGGCACTGAAGCTTTCTTT
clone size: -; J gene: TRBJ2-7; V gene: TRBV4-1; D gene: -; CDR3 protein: CASSLRLGPYEQYF; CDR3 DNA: TGCGCCAGCAGCCTGAGACTAGGTCCCTACGAGCAGTACTTC
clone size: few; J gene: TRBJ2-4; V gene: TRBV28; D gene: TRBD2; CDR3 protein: CASSSPGGGGDIQYF; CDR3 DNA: TGTGCCAGCAGTTCCCCCGGGGGGGGCGGGGACATTCAGTACTTC
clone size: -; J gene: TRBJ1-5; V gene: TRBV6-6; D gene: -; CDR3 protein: CASAEGSNQPQHF; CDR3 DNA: TGTGCCAGCGCGGAGGGTAGCAATCAGCCCCAGCATTTT
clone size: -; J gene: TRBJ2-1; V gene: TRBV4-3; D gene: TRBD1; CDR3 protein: CASSQDRGFLTSYNEQFF; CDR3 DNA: TGCGCCAGCAGCCAGGACAGGGGGTTTTTAACTTCCTACAATGAGCAGTTCTTC
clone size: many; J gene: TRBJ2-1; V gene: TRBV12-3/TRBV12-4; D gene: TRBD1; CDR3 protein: CASSYRGTNEKQFF; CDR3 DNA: TGTGCCAGCAGTTACAGGGGGACGAATGAAAAGCAGTTCTTC
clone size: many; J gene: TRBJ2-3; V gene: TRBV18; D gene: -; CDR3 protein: CASSQQSTDTQYF; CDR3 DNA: TGTGCCAGCAGCCAACAGAGCACAGATACGCAGTATTTT
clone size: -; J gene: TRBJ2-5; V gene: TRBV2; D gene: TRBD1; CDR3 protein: CASSGTGGWETQYF; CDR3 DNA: TGTGCCAGCAGTGGGACAGGGGGCTGGGAGACCCAGTACTTC
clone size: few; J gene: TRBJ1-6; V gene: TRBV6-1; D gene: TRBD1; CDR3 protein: CASSKTGYNSPLHF; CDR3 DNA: TGTGCCAGCAGTAAGACAGGGTACAATTCACCCCTCCACTTT
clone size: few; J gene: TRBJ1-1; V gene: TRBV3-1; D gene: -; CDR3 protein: CASSQGGIAFF; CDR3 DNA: TGTGCCAGCAGCCAAGGGGGTATTGCTTTCTTT